These T cell receptor beta chains were read from a single sample in a study of cytomegalovirus exposure and HLA in healthy donors. Libraries were prepared by immunoSEQ multiplex PCR; TCRdb keeps only in-frame clonotypes and omits some of them. This sample has 95,000 to 150,000 clones; more than 15% occur once, and the top ten carry about 3.1%. Sample: PBMCs. The receptor source for this set is a female donor in good health and CMV-seropositive. CDR3s include the opening cysteine and the closing phenylalanine or tryptophan. A D gene is named only where the DNA matches it firmly. Rows give clone size only sometimes, using once, few, many, or a class for an expanded clone.

>.|TRBJ1-1|TRBV15|.
CATSRGYGGDAEAFF
TGTGCCACCAGCAGAGGTTACGGGGGGGACGCTGAAGCTTTCTTT
>TRBD2|TRBJ2-5|TRBV2|.
CASHGRAGETQYF
TGTGCCAGCCACGGGAGGGCGGGAGAGACCCAGTACTTC
>.|TRBJ2-1|TRBV6-5|few
CASSPGSGVLNEQFF
TGTGCCAGCAGTCCCGGGTCCGGGGTTCTGAATGAGCAGTTCTTC
>TRBD2|TRBJ2-5|TRBV28|few
CASSLSGGETQYF
TGTGCCAGCAGTTTGTCGGGGGGAGAGACCCAGTACTTC
>.|TRBJ1-5|TRBV2|few
CASSEETVNQPQHF
TGTGCCAGCAGTGAAGAGACAGTCAATCAGCCCCAGCATTTT
>TRBD1|TRBJ2-5|TRBV19|few
CASEGTGGKTQYF
TGTGCCAGTGAAGGGACAGGGGGGAAGACCCAGTACTTC
>.|TRBJ2-3|TRBV27|once
CASSIRFTDTQYF
TGTGCCAGCAGTATCCGTTTCACAGATACGCAGTATTTT
>.|TRBJ1-2|TRBV10-3|few
CAISDGVGGGYTF
TGTGCCATCAGTGATGGGGTAGGGGGAGGCTACACCTTC
>.|TRBJ2-7|TRBV28|.
CATISSPLASYEQYF
TGTGCCACCATCTCTAGCCCCCTAGCCTCCTACGAGCAGTACTTC
>.|TRBJ2-5|TRBV11-2|.
CASSFLVRQETQYF
TGTGCCAGCAGCTTTTTAGTACGCCAAGAGACCCAGTACTTC
>TRBD1|TRBJ1-2|TRBV7-9|few
CASSLGQKGSYTF
TGTGCCAGCAGCTTGGGACAGAAAGGAAGCTACACCTTC
>.|TRBJ2-3|TRBV5-6|.
CASNPVTGLSSTDTQYF
TGTGCCAGCAACCCCGTAACAGGGTTATCGAGCACAGATACGCAGTATTTT
>TRBD1|TRBJ2-3|TRBV5-1|.
CASSLANYKQGAGGYF
TGCGCCAGCAGCTTGGCCAACTACAAACAGGGGGCTGGCGGGTATTTT
>.|TRBJ2-1|TRBV7-9|.
CASSLHARLQSSYNEQFF
TGTGCCAGCAGCTTACATGCTAGACTCCAGAGCTCCTACAATGAGCAGTTCTTC
>.|TRBJ2-7|TRBV11-2|.
CASSSFTQAGQYF
TGTGCCAGCAGCTCCTTTACCCAGGCGGGACAGTACTTC
>.|TRBJ1-1|TRBV5-4|few
CASSFTPPNTEAFF
TGTGCCAGCAGCTTCACTCCACCGAACACTGAAGCTTTCTTT
>TRBD2|TRBJ2-5|TRBV6-6|few
CASNPRGEETQYF
TGTGCCAGCAACCCCCGGGGGGAAGAGACCCAGTACTTC
>.|TRBJ2-3|TRBV18|.
CASSPPSVSTDTQYF
TGTGCCAGCTCACCACCGTCAGTTAGCACAGATACGCAGTATTTT
>.|TRBJ2-4|TRBV5-6|few
CATGLAKNIQYF
TGTGCCACCGGTCTAGCCAAAAACATTCAGTACTTC
>.|TRBJ2-7|TRBV21-1|few
CASSLSRDRGAYEQYF
TGTGCCAGCAGCCTCTCCCGGGACAGGGGCGCCTACGAGCAGTACTTC
>.|TRBJ2-7|TRBV2|few
CASRGNRAQSSQEDF
TGTGCCAGCAGAGGAAACAGGGCCCAATCGTCCCAGGAGGACTTC
>.|TRBJ2-2|TRBV6-1|few
CASTRRDSGELFF
TGTGCCAGTACCAGGCGGGATTCCGGGGAGCTGTTTTTT
>TRBD1|TRBJ1-6|TRBV4-1|.
CASSQDRQGAYNSPLHF
TGCGCCAGCAGCCAAGATCGACAGGGGGCGTATAATTCACCCCTCCACTTT
>.|TRBJ1-1|TRBV7-2|.
CASSLKGGGYMNTEAFF
TGTGCCAGCAGCTTAAAAGGAGGTGGGTACATGAACACTGAAGCTTTCTTT
>.|TRBJ1-1|TRBV7-9|few
CASSSPTWNTEAFF
TGTGCCAGCAGCTCGCCCACATGGAACACTGAAGCTTTCTTT
>.|TRBJ1-1|TRBV7-6|few
CASSLIVSEAFF
TGTGCCAGCAGCTTAATCGTCTCTGAAGCTTTCTTT
>.|TRBJ2-4|TRBV5-8|few
CASSSRGGAKNIQYF
TGTGCCAGCAGCTCGCGAGGGGGAGCCAAAAACATTCAGTACTTC
>.|TRBJ1-2|TRBV7-2|few
CASSLEGANYGYTF
TGTGCCAGCAGCTTAGAGGGAGCTAACTATGGCTACACCTTC
>TRBD1|TRBJ1-2|TRBV7-9|few
CASSRAGTGVNYGYTF
TGTGCCAGCAGCCGGGCGGGGACAGGGGTGAACTATGGCTACACCTTC
>.|TRBJ1-2|TRBV6-5|once
CASSYANGDGYTF
TGTGCCAGCAGTTACGCAAACGGGGATGGCTACACCTTC
>TRBD2|TRBJ2-5|TRBV7-2|.
CASSRGGQETQYF
TGTGCCAGCAGCCGGGGGGGCCAAGAGACCCAGTACTTC
>.|TRBJ2-7|TRBV30|.
CAWSMGGPEIYEQYF
TGTGCCTGGAGTATGGGAGGACCCGAAATCTACGAGCAGTACTTC
>.|TRBJ2-7|TRBV4-2|.
CASSQDLLSYEQYF
TGTGCCAGCAGCCAAGACCTACTCTCCTACGAGCAGTACTTC
>.|TRBJ2-2|TRBV5-1|.
CASSSQGNTGELFF
TGCGCCAGCAGCTCGCAGGGGAACACCGGGGAGCTGTTTTTT
>.|TRBJ2-5|TRBV4-1|.
CASSQVLSYQETQYF
TGCGCCAGCAGCCAAGTCCTCTCTTACCAAGAGACCCAGTACTTC
>.|TRBJ1-1|TRBV5-1|few
CASSLSMNTEAFF
TGCGCCAGCAGCTTGTCTATGAACACTGAAGCTTTCTTT
>.|TRBJ1-1|TRBV7-2|.
CASSGDMYTEAFF
TGTGCCAGCAGCGGTGACATGTACACTGAAGCTTTCTTT
>TRBD1|TRBJ2-5|TRBV18|.
CASSPTGTGTGETQYF
TGTGCCAGCTCACCGACCGGGACAGGGACCGGAGAGACCCAGTACTTC
>TRBD1|TRBJ1-4|TRBV10-3|few
CAIRAGTDNEKLFF
TGTGCCATCAGAGCCGGGACAGACAATGAAAAACTGTTTTTT
>.|TRBJ1-2|TRBV6-1|.
CASRLTDNYGYTF
TGTGCCAGCAGATTGACAGACAACTATGGCTACACCTTC
>.|TRBJ2-7|TRBV5-6|.
CASSRFTLPMREQYF
TGTGCCAGCAGCCGTTTTACCCTCCCCATGAGGGAGCAGTACTTC
>TRBD2|TRBJ2-7|TRBV7-8|.
CASSLPLLGGSPYEQYF
TGTGCCAGCAGCTTACCCCTTCTTGGCGGGAGCCCCTACGAGCAGTACTTC
>.|TRBJ2-7|TRBV20-1|few
CSARSDYEQYF
TGCAGTGCCAGAAGCGACTACGAGCAGTACTTC
>TRBD1|TRBJ1-2|TRBV2|.
CASSQDRGDYGYTF
TGTGCCAGCAGCCAAGACAGGGGTGACTATGGCTACACCTTC
>TRBD1|TRBJ1-5|TRBV5-4|.
CASSLDRGEYQHF
TGTGCCAGCAGCTTGGACAGGGGAGAGTACCAGCATTTT
>.|TRBJ2-7|TRBV6-5|.
CASSYGGAGEQYF
TGTGCCAGCAGTTACGGCGGGGCCGGCGAGCAGTACTTC
>TRBD2|TRBJ2-7|TRBV5-1|few
CASSFKPRPSLAGGYEQYF
TGCGCCAGCAGCTTTAAGCCCAGACCTTCACTAGCGGGAGGCTACGAGCAGTACTTC
>.|TRBJ1-2|TRBV5-4|few
CASSSNSGNTNYGYTF
TGTGCCAGCAGCTCAAATTCCGGGAATACTAACTATGGCTACACCTTC
>TRBD1|TRBJ2-7|TRBV27|.
CASSLSSGDRDYEQYF
TGTGCCAGCAGTTTATCGAGCGGGGACAGGGACTACGAGCAGTACTTC
>TRBD2|TRBJ2-5|TRBV4-2|.
CASSPDPGGRETQYF
TGTGCCAGCAGCCCAGATCCGGGGGGGCGAGAGACCCAGTACTTC
>.|TRBJ2-7|TRBV4-1|.
CASSQDYSVVSYEQYF
TGCGCCAGCAGCCAAGACTACAGTGTGGTATCCTACGAGCAGTACTTC
>.|TRBJ2-2|TRBV9|few
CAPRQVITGELFF
TGTGCGCCCAGGCAGGTCATTACCGGGGAGCTGTTTTTT
>TRBD2|TRBJ2-5|TRBV27|few
CASGQGTSGRETQYF
TGTGCCAGCGGACAAGGGACTAGCGGCAGAGAGACCCAGTACTTC
>TRBD2|TRBJ2-1|TRBV27|.
CASSLQGLAGTGFF
TGTGCCAGCAGTTTACAAGGACTAGCGGGGACGGGGTTCTTC
>.|TRBJ1-5|TRBV28|.
CASSLSRGRRRSNQPQHF
TGTGCCAGCAGTTTATCCAGGGGTCGTAGGAGGAGCAATCAGCCCCAGCATTTT
>TRBD2|TRBJ2-5|TRBV10-3|.
CAIRASGGQKETQYF
TGTGCCATCAGGGCTAGCGGGGGGCAAAAAGAGACCCAGTACTTC